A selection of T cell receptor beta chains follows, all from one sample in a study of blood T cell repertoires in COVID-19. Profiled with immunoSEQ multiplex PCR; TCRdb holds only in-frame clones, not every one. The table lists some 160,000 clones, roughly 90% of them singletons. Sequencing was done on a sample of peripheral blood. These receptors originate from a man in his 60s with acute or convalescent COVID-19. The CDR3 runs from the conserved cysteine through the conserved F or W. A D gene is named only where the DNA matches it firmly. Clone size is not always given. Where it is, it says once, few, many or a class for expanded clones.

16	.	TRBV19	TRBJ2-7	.	CASSIVGGVSTYEQYF	TGTGCCAGTAGTATAGTAGGAGGGGTTTCAACCTACGAGCAGTACTTC
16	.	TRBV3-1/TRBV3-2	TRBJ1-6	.	CASSQSRARGSSPLHF	TGTGCCAGCAGCCAATCACGGGCCCGCGGGAGTTCACCCCTCCACTTT
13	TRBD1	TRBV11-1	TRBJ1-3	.	CASSSGTGGTIYF	TGTGCCAGCAGCTCCGGGACAGGGGGGACCATATATTTT
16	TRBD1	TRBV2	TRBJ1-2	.	CASSPPRSGTGYGYTF	TGTGCCAGCAGTCCCCCGCGGTCAGGGACAGGCTATGGCTACACCTTC
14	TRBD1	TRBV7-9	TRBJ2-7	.	CASSVNRDRNEQYF	TGTGCCAGCAGCGTAAACCGGGACAGGAACGAGCAGTACTTC
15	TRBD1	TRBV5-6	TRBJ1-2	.	CASSLWGQGRNGYTF	TGTGCCAGCAGCTTGTGGGGACAGGGTAGGAATGGCTACACCTTC
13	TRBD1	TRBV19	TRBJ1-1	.	CASWTGSHTEAFF	TGTGCCAGTTGGACAGGATCGCACACTGAAGCTTTCTTT
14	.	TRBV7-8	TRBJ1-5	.	CASSPRGSNQPQHF	TGTGCCAGCAGCCCGCGAGGCAGCAATCAGCCCCAGCATTTT
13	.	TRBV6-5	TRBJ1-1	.	CATSRGGNTEAFF	TGTGCCACGTCTCGCGGGGGGAACACTGAAGCTTTCTTT
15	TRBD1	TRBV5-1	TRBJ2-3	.	CASSSFGTGEDTQYF	TGCGCCAGCAGCTCTTTCGGGACAGGGGAAGATACGCAGTATTTT
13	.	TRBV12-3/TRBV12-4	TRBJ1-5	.	CASSLSRNQPQHF	TGTGCCAGCAGTTTAAGCCGAAATCAGCCCCAGCATTTT
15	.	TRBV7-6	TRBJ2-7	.	CASSPSGRSSYEQYF	TGTGCCAGCAGTCCCTCTGGTAGGAGCTCCTACGAGCAGTACTTC
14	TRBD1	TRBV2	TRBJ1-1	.	CASRRQGTSTEAFF	TGTGCCAGCAGGCGACAGGGGACATCCACTGAAGCTTTCTTT
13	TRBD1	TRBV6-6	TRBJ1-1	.	CASIKRQGDEAFF	TGTGCCAGCATTAAACGACAGGGGGATGAAGCTTTCTTT
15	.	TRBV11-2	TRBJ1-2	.	CASSSLRGRSGGYTF	TGTGCCAGCAGCTCCCTAAGAGGGAGGTCGGGGGGCTACACCTTC
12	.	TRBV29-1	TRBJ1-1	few	CSVDLSYTEAFF	TGCAGCGTTGACCTTTCTTACACTGAAGCTTTCTTT
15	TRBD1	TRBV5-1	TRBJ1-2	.	CASSLGSQGTYGYTF	TGCGCCAGCAGCTTGGGTTCACAGGGGACGTATGGCTACACCTTC
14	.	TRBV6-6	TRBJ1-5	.	CASRFESGFQPQHF	TGTGCCAGCAGGTTCGAATCAGGGTTTCAGCCCCAGCATTTT
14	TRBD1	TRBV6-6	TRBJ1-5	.	CASIAGGMNQPQHF	TGTGCCAGCATTGCAGGGGGGATGAATCAGCCCCAGCATTTT
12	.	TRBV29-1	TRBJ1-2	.	CSSREAYYGYTF	TGCAGCTCCCGGGAGGCCTACTATGGCTACACCTTC
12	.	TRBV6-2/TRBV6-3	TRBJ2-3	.	CASSYAADTQYF	TGTGCCAGCAGTTACGCAGCGGATACGCAGTATTTT
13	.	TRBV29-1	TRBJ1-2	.	CSVPVRGDYGYTF	TGCAGCGTCCCGGTTAGGGGTGACTATGGCTACACCTTC
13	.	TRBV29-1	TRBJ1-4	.	CSAMTGSNEKLFF	TGCAGCGCGATGACAGGTTCAAATGAAAAACTGTTTTTT
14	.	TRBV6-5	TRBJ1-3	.	CASRTDFSGNTIYF	TGTGCCAGCAGGACAGACTTCTCTGGAAACACCATATATTTT
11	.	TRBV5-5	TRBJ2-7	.	CASSRDRDNIF	TGTGCCAGCAGCCGGGACCGGGACAACATTTTC
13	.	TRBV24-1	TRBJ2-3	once	CATAGRRPDTQYF	TGTGCCACCGCCGGGAGACGACCAGATACGCAGTATTTT
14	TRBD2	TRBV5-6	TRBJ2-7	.	CASRKAGGRYEQYF	TGTGCCAGCCGCAAAGCGGGGGGGAGGTACGAGCAGTACTTC
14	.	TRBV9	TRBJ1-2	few	CASSPPGREDGYTF	TGTGCCAGCAGCCCTCCAGGTAGGGAGGATGGCTACACCTTC
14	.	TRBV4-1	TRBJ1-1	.	CASSHTGENTEAFF	TGCGCCAGCAGCCACACAGGAGAGAACACTGAAGCTTTCTTT
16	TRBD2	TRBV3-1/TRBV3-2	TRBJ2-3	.	CASSQLAGAGTDTQYF	TGTGCCAGCAGCCAACTAGCGGGGGCAGGGACAGATACGCAGTATTTT
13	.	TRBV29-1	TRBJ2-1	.	CSVGRVGGNEQFF	TGCAGCGTTGGTCGGGTCGGGGGCAATGAGCAGTTCTTC
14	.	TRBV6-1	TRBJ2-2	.	CASSENRNTGELFF	TGTGCCAGCAGTGAGAACAGGAACACCGGGGAGCTGTTTTTT
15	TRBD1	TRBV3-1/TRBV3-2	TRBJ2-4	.	CASSQRGTAKNIQYF	TGTGCCAGCAGCCAGAGAGGGACAGCGAAAAACATTCAGTACTTC